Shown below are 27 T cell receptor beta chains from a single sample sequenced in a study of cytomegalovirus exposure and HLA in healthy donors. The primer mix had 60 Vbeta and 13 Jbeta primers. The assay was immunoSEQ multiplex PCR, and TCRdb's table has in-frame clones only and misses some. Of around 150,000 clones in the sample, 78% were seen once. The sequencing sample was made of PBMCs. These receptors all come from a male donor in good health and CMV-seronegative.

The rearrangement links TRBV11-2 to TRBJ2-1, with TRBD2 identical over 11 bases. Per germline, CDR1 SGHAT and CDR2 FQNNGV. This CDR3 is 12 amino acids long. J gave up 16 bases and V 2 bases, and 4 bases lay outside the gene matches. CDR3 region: CASSLLAGGGFF. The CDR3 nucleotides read TGTGCCAGCAGCTTACTAGCGGGAGGAGGTTTCTTC.

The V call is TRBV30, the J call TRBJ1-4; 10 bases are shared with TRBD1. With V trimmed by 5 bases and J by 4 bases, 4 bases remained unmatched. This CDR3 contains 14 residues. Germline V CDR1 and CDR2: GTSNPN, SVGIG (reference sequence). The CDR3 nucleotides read TGTGCCTGGGGACAGGGGGTGAATAATGAAAAACTGTTTTTT. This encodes CAWGQGVNNEKLFF.

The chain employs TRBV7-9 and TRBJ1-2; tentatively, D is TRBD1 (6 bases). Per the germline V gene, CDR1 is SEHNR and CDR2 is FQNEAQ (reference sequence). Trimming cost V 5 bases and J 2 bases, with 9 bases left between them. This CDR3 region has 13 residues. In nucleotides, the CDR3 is TGTGCCAGCAGCCCAGGGGAGAACTATGGCTACACCTTC. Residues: CASSPGENYGYTF.

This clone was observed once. The DNA for the CDR3 is TGCGCCAGCAGTCAATTGACAGGGCCGAAGGGGCCCCAGCATTTT. It yields the protein CASSQLTGPKGPQHF. The chain combines TRBV23-1 with TRBJ1-5; 7 nucleotides agree with TRBD1. TRBV23-1 is an open reading frame, and its role is uncertain. Losses at the gene ends were 1 base for V and 9 bases for J; bases not matched to a gene: 9. This CDR3 region has 15 residues.

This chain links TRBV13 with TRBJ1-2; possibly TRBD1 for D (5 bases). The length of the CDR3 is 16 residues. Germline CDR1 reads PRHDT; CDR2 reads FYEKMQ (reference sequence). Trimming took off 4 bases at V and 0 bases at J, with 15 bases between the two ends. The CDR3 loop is CASSSEDTQANYGYTF. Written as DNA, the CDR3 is TGTGCCAGCAGCTCCGAGGACACCCAAGCTAACTATGGCTACACCTTC.

The CDR3 loop reads CASSVPRTGGWVGYTF. The DNA of the CDR3 is TGTGCCAGCAGCGTCCCCCGGACAGGGGGCTGGGTTGGCTACACCTTC. The chain uses TRBV9 and TRBJ1-2; 11 bases fit TRBD1. CDR1 is SGDLS and CDR2 is YYNGEE in the germline V gene. The CDR3 has 16 amino acids. Losses at the gene ends were 2 bases for V and 7 bases for J; bases not matched to a gene: 10.

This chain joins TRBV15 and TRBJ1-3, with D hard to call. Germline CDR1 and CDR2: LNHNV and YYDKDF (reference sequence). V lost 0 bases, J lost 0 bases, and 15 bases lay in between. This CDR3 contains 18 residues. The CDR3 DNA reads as TGTGCCACCAGCAGAGATAGAGGCAGACGAAGCTCTGGAAACACCATATATTTT. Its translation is CATSRDRGRRSSGNTIYF.

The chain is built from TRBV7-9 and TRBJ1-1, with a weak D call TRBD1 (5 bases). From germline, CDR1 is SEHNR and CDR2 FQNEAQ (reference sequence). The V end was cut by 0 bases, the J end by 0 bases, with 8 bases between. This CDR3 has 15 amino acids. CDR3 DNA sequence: TGTGCCAGCAGCTTAGCCGGGGGAGTGAACACTGAAGCTTTCTTT. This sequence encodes CASSLAGGVNTEAFF.

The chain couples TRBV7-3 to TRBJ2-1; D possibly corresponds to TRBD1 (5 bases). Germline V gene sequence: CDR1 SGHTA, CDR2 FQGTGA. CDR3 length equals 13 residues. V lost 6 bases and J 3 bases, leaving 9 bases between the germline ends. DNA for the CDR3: TGTGCCAGCAGTCCCGACAGCTACAATGAGCAGTTCTTC. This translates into CASSPDSYNEQFF.

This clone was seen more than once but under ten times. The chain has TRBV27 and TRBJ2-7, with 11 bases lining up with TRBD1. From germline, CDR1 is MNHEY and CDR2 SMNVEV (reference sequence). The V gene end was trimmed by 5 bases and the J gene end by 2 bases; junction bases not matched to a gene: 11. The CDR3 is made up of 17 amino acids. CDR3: CASSPRPPGQGAYEQYF. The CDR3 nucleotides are TGTGCCAGCAGTCCCCGGCCGCCGGGACAGGGGGCCTACGAGCAGTACTTC.

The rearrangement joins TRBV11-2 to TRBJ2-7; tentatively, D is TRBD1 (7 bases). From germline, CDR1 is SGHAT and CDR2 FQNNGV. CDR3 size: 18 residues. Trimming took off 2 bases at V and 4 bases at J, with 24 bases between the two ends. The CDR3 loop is CASSLIRRRRGQEYEQYF. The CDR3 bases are TGTGCCAGCAGCTTAATAAGGCGTCGGAGGGGGCAAGAGTACGAGCAGTACTTC.

The CDR3 loop reads CASGPDRTGGHEQYF. CDR3 nucleotide sequence: TGTGCTAGTGGTCCCGACCGGACAGGGGGGCACGAGCAGTACTTC. V usage is TRBV12-5 and J usage is TRBJ2-7, with 10 nucleotides matching TRBD1. The germline gives CDR1 LGHNT, CDR2 FRNRAP. This CDR3 contains 15 residues. V lost 5 bases, J lost 5 bases, and 9 bases stayed unmatched.

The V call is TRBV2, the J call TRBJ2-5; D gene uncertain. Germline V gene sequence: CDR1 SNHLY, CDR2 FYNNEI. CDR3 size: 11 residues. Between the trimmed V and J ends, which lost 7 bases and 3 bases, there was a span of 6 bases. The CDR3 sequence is CASIREETQYF. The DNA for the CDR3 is TGTGCCAGCATTCGGGAAGAGACCCAGTACTTC.

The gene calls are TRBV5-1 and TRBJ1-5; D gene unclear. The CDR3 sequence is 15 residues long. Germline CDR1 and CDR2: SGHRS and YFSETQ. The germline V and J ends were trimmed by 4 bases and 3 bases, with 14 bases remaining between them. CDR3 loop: CASSPYSGANQPQHF. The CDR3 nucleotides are TGCGCCAGCAGCCCGTACTCGGGAGCCAATCAGCCCCAGCATTTT.

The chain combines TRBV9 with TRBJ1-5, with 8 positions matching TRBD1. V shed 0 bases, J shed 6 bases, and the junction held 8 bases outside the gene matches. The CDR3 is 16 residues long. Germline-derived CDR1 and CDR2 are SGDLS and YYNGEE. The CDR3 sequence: CASSVGGDRWPQPQHF. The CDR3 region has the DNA TGTGCCAGCAGCGTAGGAGGGGACAGGTGGCCTCAGCCCCAGCATTTT.

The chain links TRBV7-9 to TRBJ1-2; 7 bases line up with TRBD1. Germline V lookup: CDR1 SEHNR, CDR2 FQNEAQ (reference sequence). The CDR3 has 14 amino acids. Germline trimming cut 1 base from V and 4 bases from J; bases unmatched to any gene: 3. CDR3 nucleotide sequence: TGTGCCAGCAGCTTAGGGGACAGAAGCTATGGCTACACCTTC. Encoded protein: CASSLGDRSYGYTF.

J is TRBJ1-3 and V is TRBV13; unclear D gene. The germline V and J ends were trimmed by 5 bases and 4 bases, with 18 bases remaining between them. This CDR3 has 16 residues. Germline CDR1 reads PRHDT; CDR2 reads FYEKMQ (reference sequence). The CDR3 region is CASSPQARASGNTIYF. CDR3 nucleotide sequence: TGTGCCAGCAGCCCCCAAGCGAGGGCTTCAGGAAACACCATATATTTT.

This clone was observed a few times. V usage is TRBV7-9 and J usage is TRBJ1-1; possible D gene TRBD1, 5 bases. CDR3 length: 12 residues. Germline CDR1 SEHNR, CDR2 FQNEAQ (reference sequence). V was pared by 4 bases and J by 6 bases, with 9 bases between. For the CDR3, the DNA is TGTGCCAGCAGCTGGGGGGAGGCTGAAGCTTTCTTT. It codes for CASSWGEAEAFF. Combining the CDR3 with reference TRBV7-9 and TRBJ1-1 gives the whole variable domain DTGVSQNPRHKITKRGQNVTFRCDPISEHNRLYWYRQTLGQGPEFLTYFQNEAQLEKSRLLSDRFSAERPKGSFSTLEIQRTEQGDSAMYLCASSWGEAEAFFGQGTRLTVV.

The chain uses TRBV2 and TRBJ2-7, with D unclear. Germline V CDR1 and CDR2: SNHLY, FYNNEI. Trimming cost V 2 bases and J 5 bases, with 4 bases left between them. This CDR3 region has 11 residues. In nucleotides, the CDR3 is TGTGCCAGCAGTGAATCAGACGAGCAGTACTTC. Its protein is CASSESDEQYF.

CDR3 coding DNA: TGCGCCAGCAGCCGACTAGTTCCGTACATAGGTGAGCAGTTCTTC. Amino acids: CASSRLVPYIGEQFF. The genes are TRBV4-1 and TRBJ2-1, with a tentative D call TRBD2 (6 bases). Trimming took off 4 bases at V and 9 bases at J, with 19 bases between the two ends. Per the germline V gene, CDR1 is MGHRA and CDR2 is YSYEKL. The CDR3 consists of 15 residues.

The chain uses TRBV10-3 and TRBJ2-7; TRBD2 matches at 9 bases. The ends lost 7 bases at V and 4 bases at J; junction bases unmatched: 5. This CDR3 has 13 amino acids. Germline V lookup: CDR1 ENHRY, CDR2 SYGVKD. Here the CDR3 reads CAITSGKGYEQYF. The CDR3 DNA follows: TGTGCCATCACTAGCGGGAAAGGATACGAGCAGTACTTC.

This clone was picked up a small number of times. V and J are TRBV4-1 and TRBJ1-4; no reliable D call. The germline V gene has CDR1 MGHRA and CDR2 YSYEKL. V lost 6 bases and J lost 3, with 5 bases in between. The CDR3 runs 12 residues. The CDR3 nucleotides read TGCGCCAGCAGGGCCCCTAATGAAAAACTGTTTTTT. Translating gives CASRAPNEKLFF.

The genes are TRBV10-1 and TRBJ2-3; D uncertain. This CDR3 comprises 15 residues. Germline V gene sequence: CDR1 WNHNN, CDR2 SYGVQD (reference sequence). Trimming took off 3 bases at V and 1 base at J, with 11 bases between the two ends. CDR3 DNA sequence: TGCGCCAGCAGTGACTCGGGTGTCGGCACAGATACGCAGTATTTT. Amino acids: CASSDSGVGTDTQYF.

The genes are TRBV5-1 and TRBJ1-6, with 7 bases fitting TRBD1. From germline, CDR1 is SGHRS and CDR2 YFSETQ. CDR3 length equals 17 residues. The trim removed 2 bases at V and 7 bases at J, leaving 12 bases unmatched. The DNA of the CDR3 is TGCGCCAGCAGCTTTCCCGTGACAGGGACCGACAATTCACCCCTCCACTTT. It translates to CASSFPVTGTDNSPLHF.

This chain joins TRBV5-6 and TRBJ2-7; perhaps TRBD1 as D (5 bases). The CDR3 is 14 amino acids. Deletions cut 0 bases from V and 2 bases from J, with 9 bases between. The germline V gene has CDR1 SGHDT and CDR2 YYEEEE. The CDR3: CASSLAARAYEQYF. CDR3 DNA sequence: TGTGCCAGCAGCTTGGCCGCCAGGGCCTACGAGCAGTACTTC.

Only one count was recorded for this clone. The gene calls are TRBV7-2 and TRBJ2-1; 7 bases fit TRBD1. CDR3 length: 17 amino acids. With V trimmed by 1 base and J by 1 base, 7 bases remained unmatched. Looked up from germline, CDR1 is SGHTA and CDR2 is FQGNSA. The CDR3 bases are TGTGCCAGCAGCTTAGAAAGGGGGCACGGGTCCTACAATGAGCAGTTCTTC. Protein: CASSLERGHGSYNEQFF.

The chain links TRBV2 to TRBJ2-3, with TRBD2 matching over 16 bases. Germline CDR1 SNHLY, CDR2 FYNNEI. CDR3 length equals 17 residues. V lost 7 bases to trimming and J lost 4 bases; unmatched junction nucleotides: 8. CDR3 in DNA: TGTGCCAGCATGCCGGGACTAGCGGGAGGGCCATCAGATACGCAGTATTTT. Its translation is CASMPGLAGGPSDTQYF. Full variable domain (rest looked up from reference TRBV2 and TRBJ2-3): EPEVTQTPSHQVTQMGQEVILRCVPISNHLYFYWYRQILGQKVEFLVSFYNNEISEKSEIFDDQFSVERPDGSNFTLKIRSTKLEDSAMYFCASMPGLAGGPSDTQYFGPGTRLTVL.